The sequence of this TCR beta chain was determined in a study of blood T cell repertoires in COVID-19. The assay was immunoSEQ multiplex PCR, and TCRdb's table has in-frame clones only and misses some. There are some 360,000 clones in the sample; approximately 91% occur only once, and just over 1% lies in the top ten. The CDR3 spans 15 residues. Germline V CDR1 and CDR2: LNHDA, SQIVND (reference sequence). Trimming removed 4 bases from V and 3 bases from J, with 15 bases in between. Material for sequencing was PBMCs or T cells enriched from blood (not recorded which). The chain recombines TRBV19 with TRBJ1-2, with a weak D call TRBD1 (5 bases). This receptor was identified in a woman in her thirties who had been exposed to COVID-19. The CDR3 sequence is CASSKPSTGDYGYTF. CDR3 nucleotide sequence: TGTGCCAGTAGTAAGCCCAGCACAGGTGACTATGGCTACACCTTC.